The 16 T cell receptor beta chains below come from one sample, sequenced in a study of cytomegalovirus exposure and HLA in healthy donors. The PCR used 60 Vbeta and 13 Jbeta primers. Libraries were prepared by immunoSEQ multiplex PCR; TCRdb keeps only in-frame clonotypes and omits some of them. Among just over 200,000 clones listed, around 85% were seen once. What was sequenced was PBMCs. Every receptor here comes from a man aged 45 to 65 in good health and CMV-seronegative.

The gene calls are TRBV11-3 and TRBJ2-2; D is unresolved. In germline, CDR1 is SGHNT, CDR2 YENEEA. V gave up 5 bases and J gave up 4 bases, with 5 bases separating them. The CDR3 runs to 12 residues. Here the CDR3 DNA reads TGTGCCAGCAGCAAAGCCACCGGGGAGCTGTTTTTT. This gives the protein CASSKATGELFF.

The gene calls are TRBV5-5 and TRBJ2-7, with 7 bases fitting TRBD1. The CDR3 covers 13 residues. Germline assignment: CDR1 SGHKS and CDR2 YYEKEE (reference sequence). Trimming took 4 bases from V and 1 from J; bases not matched to a gene: 2. The CDR3 sequence: CASSPGQSYEQYF. CDR3 bases: TGTGCCAGCAGCCCGGGACAGTCCTACGAGCAGTACTTC.

This sequence joins TRBV25-1 and TRBJ2-1, with D perhaps TRBD2 (7 bases). Trimming pared 2 bases from V and 4 bases from J, leaving 12 bases between. This CDR3 is 15 amino acids long. Germline CDR1 MGHDK, CDR2 SYGVNS. CDR3: CASSEGGGSYNEQFF. The CDR3 coding sequence is TGTGCCAGCAGTGAAGGGGGGGGCTCATACAATGAGCAGTTCTTC.

V gene TRBV2 combines with J gene TRBJ2-1; 9 nucleotides line up with TRBD2. The CDR3 is 13 amino acids. Germline values: CDR1 SNHLY, CDR2 FYNNEI. With 8 bases clipped from V and 14 bases from J, the junction kept 13 bases outside the gene matches. Written as DNA, the CDR3 is TGTGCCAGCCGAGTGGAGTCTAGCGGGACGAAGTTCTTC. Translating it yields CASRVESSGTKFF.

The V call is TRBV2, the J call TRBJ1-6, with D possibly being TRBD1 (6 bases). Germline V gene lookup returns CDR1 SNHLY and CDR2 FYNNEI. The CDR3 length is 14 residues. V was shortened by 5 bases and J by 17 bases, with 22 bases between the two germline ends. The CDR3 sequence: CASSPDRSSQTFHF. The DNA for the CDR3 is TGTGCCAGCAGTCCAGACAGGTCCTCACAGACCTTCCACTTT.

V is TRBV18 and J is TRBJ1-2; D is unclear. CDR3 length: 12 amino acids. Germline CDR1 reads KGHSH; CDR2 reads LQKENI. Trimming took 5 bases from V and 7 from J, leaving 11 bases between them. The CDR3 DNA reads TGTGCCAGCTCAACAGACCTGAGTGGCTACACCTTC. Protein sequence: CASSTDLSGYTF. Drawing the rest from reference TRBV18 and TRBJ1-2, the complete variable domain is NAGVMQNPRHLVRRRGQEARLRCSPMKGHSHVYWYRQLPEEGLKFMVYLQKENIIDESGMPKERFSAEFPKEGPSILRIQQVVRGDSAAYFCASSTDLSGYTFGSGTRLTVV.

The CDR3 nucleotides read TGTGCCAGCAGCTTAACCGGGACAGCCCCTAACTATGGCTACACCTTC. It specifies CASSLTGTAPNYGYTF. The chain recombines TRBV7-9 with TRBJ1-2, with TRBD1 matching over 7 bases. The CDR3 loop spans 16 amino acids. The junction had 6 bases not matched to a gene; V was cut back by 2 bases and J by 0 bases. Germline CDR1 reads SEHNR; CDR2 reads FQNEAQ (reference sequence).

J is TRBJ2-1 and V is TRBV28, with 10 bases aligning to TRBD2. From germline, CDR1 is MDHEN and CDR2 SYDVKM. Trimming cost V 5 bases and J 7 bases; bases outside gene matches: 8. CDR3 size: 15 residues. In nucleotides, the CDR3 is TGTGCCAGCAGTATCCTAGCGGGAGTCCATAATGAGCAGTTCTTC. It specifies CASSILAGVHNEQFF.

This chain uses TRBV28 with TRBJ2-6; unclear D gene. The V gene lost 10 bases and the J gene lost 3 bases, with 13 bases spanning the gap. The CDR3 spans 14 residues. In germline, CDR1 is MDHEN, CDR2 SYDVKM. CDR3 residues: CAIPGRGGANVLTF. The CDR3 nucleotides read TGTGCCATCCCTGGCCGCGGTGGGGCCAACGTCCTGACTTTC. The full variable domain, with the rest looked up from reference TRBV28 and TRBJ2-6, is DVKVTQSSRYLVKRTGEKVFLECVQDMDHENMFWYRQDPGLGLRLIYFSYDVKMKEKGDIPEGYSVSREKKERFSLILESASTNQTSMYLCAIPGRGGANVLTFGAGSRLTVL.

The chain carries TRBV6-1 and TRBJ1-1, with D tentatively TRBD1 (6 bases). The length of the CDR3 is 15 residues. CDR1 and CDR2 from the germline V gene are MNHNS and SASEGT. Trimming removed 7 bases at V and 5 bases at J, with 20 bases between. In nucleotides, the CDR3 is TGTGCCAGCAAGTCACCGGGACAAGCGAGAACTGAAGCTTTCTTT. It codes for CASKSPGQARTEAFF.

The chain uses TRBV10-3 and TRBJ2-5; TRBD2 aligns across 7 bases. Germline-derived CDR1 and CDR2 are ENHRY and SYGVKD. The CDR3 covers 17 residues. J gave up 1 base and V 0 bases, and 8 bases lay outside the gene matches. The CDR3 region is CAISESGGGSAQETQYF. The CDR3 nucleotides are TGTGCCATCAGTGAGTCGGGCGGGGGTAGTGCCCAAGAGACCCAGTACTTC.

The chain couples TRBV6-5 to TRBJ2-3, with D possibly TRBD2 on 6 matching bases. Deletions cut 9 bases from V and 3 bases from J, with 13 bases between. CDR3 length equals 13 residues. Germline V lookup: CDR1 MNHEY, CDR2 SVGAGI. CDR3: CASREYRTDTQYF. In DNA form, the CDR3 reads TGTGCCAGTCGGGAGTATAGGACAGATACGCAGTATTTT.

This clone was counted only a few times. The chain employs TRBV5-6 and TRBJ1-3; TRBD1 is a possible D gene (5 bases). The CDR3 has 17 residues. The V and J ends lost 4 bases and 0 bases respectively, with 17 bases between them. CDR1 and CDR2 from the germline V gene are SGHDT and YYEEEE. CDR3 in amino acids: CASSTDIKTSSGNTIYF. The CDR3 coding sequence is TGTGCCAGCAGCACGGACATTAAGACCAGCTCTGGAAACACCATATATTTT.

This chain joins TRBV27 and TRBJ1-2; 8 positions match TRBD1. After removal of 4 bases from V and 4 bases from J, the junction contained 8 bases not matched to a gene. CDR1 MNHEY and CDR2 SMNVEV come from the germline V gene (reference sequence). The CDR3 is made up of 15 amino acids. The CDR3 sequence: CASSSPDRDSYGYTF. The CDR3 nucleotides are TGTGCCAGCAGTTCCCCGGACAGGGACTCCTATGGCTACACCTTC.

The chain links TRBV27 to TRBJ1-1; TRBD1 aligns across 12 bases. The CDR3 totals 13 residues. The V gene's germline CDR1 is MNHEY and CDR2 SMNVEV (reference sequence). After removal of 7 bases from V and 6 bases from J, the junction contained 3 bases not matched to a gene. CDR3: CASKGQGASEAFF. In DNA form, the CDR3 reads TGTGCCAGCAAGGGACAGGGGGCTTCTGAAGCTTTCTTT.

This clone was seen a few times. The sample has other DNA sequences that encode this CDR3 too. J is TRBJ1-1 and V is TRBV27; D unresolved. V dropped 4 bases and J dropped 7 bases, with 19 bases sitting between them. Germline assignment: CDR1 MNHEY and CDR2 SMNVEV (reference sequence). This CDR3 is 15 amino acids long. The CDR3 is CASSSDLRGPLEAFF. The CDR3 DNA reads TGTGCCAGCAGTTCGGACCTCCGGGGTCCCCTTGAAGCTTTCTTT.